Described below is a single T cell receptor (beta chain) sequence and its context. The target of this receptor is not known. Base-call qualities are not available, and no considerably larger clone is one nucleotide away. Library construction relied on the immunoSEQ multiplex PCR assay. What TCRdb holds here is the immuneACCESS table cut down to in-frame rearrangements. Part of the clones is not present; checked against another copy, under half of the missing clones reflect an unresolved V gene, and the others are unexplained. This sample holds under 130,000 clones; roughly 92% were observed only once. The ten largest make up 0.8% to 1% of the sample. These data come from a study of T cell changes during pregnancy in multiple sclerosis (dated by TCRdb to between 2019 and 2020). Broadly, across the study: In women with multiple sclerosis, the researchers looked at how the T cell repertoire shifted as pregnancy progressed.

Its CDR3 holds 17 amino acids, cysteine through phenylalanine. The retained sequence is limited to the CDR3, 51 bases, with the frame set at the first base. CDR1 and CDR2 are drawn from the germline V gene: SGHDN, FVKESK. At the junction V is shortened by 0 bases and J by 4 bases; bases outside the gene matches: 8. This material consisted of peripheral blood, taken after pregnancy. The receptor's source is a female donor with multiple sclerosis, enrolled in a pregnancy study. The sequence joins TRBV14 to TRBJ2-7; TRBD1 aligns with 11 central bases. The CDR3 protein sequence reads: CASSQERDRGDGYEQYF. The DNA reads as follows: TGTGCCAGCAGCCAAGAGAGGGACAGGGGGGACGGTTACGAGCAGTACTTC. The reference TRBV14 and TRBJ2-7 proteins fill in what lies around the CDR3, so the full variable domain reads EAGVTQFPSHSVIEKGQTVTLRCDPISGHDNLYWYRRVMGKEIKFLLHFVKESKQDESGMPNNRFLAERTGGTYSTLKVQPAELEDSGVYFCASSQERDRGDGYEQYFGPGTRLTVT.